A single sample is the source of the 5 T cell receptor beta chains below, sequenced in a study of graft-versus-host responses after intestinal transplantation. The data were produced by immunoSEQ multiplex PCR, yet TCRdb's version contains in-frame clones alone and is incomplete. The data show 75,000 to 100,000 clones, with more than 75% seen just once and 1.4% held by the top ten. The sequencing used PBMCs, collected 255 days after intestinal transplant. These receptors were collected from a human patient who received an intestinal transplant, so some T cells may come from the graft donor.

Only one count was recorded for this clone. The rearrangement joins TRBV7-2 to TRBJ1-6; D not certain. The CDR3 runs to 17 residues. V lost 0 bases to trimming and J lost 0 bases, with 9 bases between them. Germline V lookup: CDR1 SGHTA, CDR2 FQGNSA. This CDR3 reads CASSLARWDSYNSPLHF. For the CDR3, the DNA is TGTGCCAGCAGCTTAGCAAGGTGGGACTCCTATAATTCACCCCTCCACTTT.

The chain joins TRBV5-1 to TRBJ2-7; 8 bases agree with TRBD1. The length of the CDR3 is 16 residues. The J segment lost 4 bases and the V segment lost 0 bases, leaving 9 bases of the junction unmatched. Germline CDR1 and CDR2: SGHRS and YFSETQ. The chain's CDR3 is CASSLAMRQGTYEQYF. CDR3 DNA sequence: TGCGCCAGCAGCTTGGCCATGAGACAGGGGACTTACGAGCAGTACTTC.

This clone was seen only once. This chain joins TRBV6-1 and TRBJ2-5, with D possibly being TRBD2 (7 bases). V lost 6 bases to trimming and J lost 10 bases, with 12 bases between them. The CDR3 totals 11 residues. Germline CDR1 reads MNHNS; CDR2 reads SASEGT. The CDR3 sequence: CASSRGGGQYF. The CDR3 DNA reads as TGTGCCAGCAGCAGAGGGGGGGGCCAGTACTTC.

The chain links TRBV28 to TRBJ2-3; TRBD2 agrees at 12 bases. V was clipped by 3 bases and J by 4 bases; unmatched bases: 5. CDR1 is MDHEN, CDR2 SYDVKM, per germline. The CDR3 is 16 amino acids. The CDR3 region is CASSFRLAGVADTQYF. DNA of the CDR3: TGTGCCAGCAGTTTCCGACTAGCGGGGGTGGCAGATACGCAGTATTTT.

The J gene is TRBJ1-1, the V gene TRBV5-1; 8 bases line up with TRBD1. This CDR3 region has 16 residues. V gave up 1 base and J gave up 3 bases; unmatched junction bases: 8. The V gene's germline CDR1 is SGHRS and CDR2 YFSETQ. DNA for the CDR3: TGCGCCAGCAGCTTGTGGCGACAGGGGTTCCACACTGAAGCTTTCTTT. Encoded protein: CASSLWRQGFHTEAFF.